Listed below are T cell receptor beta chains from one sample, sequenced in a study of shared clonotypes between healthy human individuals. Repertoires were generated with immunoSEQ multiplex PCR, while TCRdb's copy carries only in-frame clones and drops some. The table includes around 2.1 million clones, roughly 91% detected once. Source material: naive CD8+ T cells from PBMCs. All receptors come from a man younger than 35 in good health. Some clones in this sample may be carry-over from other donors' samples. Each CDR3 is given with its conserved first and last residue. Each record gives: V gene, D gene, clone size, J gene, CDR3 protein, CDR3 DNA. A D gene is named only where the DNA matches it firmly. Clone sizes are given selectively: once, few, many, or a class where the clone is expanded.

TRBV28,TRBD1,.,TRBJ2-5,CASSPLPGTGLKETQYF,TGTGCCAGCAGTCCCCTCCCCGGGACAGGGCTGAAAGAGACCCAGTACTTC
TRBV7-9,.,once,TRBJ1-1,CASSFRENTEAFF,TGTGCCAGCAGCTTCAGAGAGAACACTGAAGCTTTCTTT
TRBV7-3,.,.,TRBJ2-7,CASSLSSSYEQYF,TGTGCCAGCAGCTTATCGAGCTCCTACGAGCAGTACTTC
TRBV7-6,.,once,TRBJ2-7,CASSPSMYEQYF,TGTGCCAGCAGTCCAAGTATGTACGAGCAGTACTTC
TRBV6-1,.,.,TRBJ2-1,CASSERDTSSYNEQFF,TGTGCCAGCAGTGAAAGGGACACAAGCTCCTACAATGAGCAGTTCTTC
TRBV4-1,.,.,TRBJ2-1,CASSQTIEWLTDYYNEQFF,TGCGCCAGCAGCCAAACAATTGAGTGGCTAACGGACTACTACAATGAGCAGTTCTTC
TRBV12-5,TRBD2,once,TRBJ2-2,CASGLVGPSGIVLELFF,TGTGCTAGTGGTTTGGTAGGTCCTAGCGGGATCGTTTTAGAGCTGTTTTTT
TRBV4-1,TRBD1,.,TRBJ2-7,CASSPDVGTGFREQYF,TGCGCCAGCAGCCCCGACGTCGGGACAGGGTTTCGGGAGCAGTACTTC
TRBV29-1,TRBD1,.,TRBJ2-3,CSVPRQGAPTDTQYF,TGCAGCGTTCCCAGACAGGGGGCCCCCACAGATACGCAGTATTTT
TRBV19,.,.,TRBJ2-7,CASSIYRGGLYEQYF,TGTGCCAGTAGTATCTACAGGGGGGGGCTCTACGAGCAGTACTTC
TRBV6-5,TRBD1,.,TRBJ2-1,CASSYSDRANEQFF,TGTGCCAGCAGTTACTCCGACAGGGCCAATGAGCAGTTCTTC
TRBV11-2,.,.,TRBJ2-3,CASSPDADTQYF,TGTGCCAGCAGCCCTGACGCAGATACGCAGTATTTT
TRBV19,.,.,TRBJ1-2,CASTAKAGYGYTF,TGTGCCAGCACCGCGAAGGCGGGCTATGGCTACACCTTC
TRBV28,TRBD2,.,TRBJ2-2,CASSFELAGGPSGELFF,TGTGCCAGCAGTTTTGAACTAGCGGGAGGGCCTAGCGGGGAGCTGTTTTTT
TRBV27,.,.,TRBJ2-7,CASSLSGGSGSYEQYF,TGTGCCAGCAGTTTATCTGGGGGTTCGGGGTCCTACGAGCAGTACTTC
TRBV27,.,.,TRBJ2-7,CASSLDRAYEQYF,TGTGCCAGCAGTTTAGACCGGGCCTACGAGCAGTACTTC
TRBV5-1,TRBD1,.,TRBJ2-4,CASSWTGAGQNIQYF,TGCGCCAGCAGCTGGACAGGGGCGGGCCAAAACATTCAGTACTTC
TRBV2,TRBD2,.,TRBJ2-1,CASSEDFSGRENEQFF,TGTGCCAGCAGTGAAGATTTTAGCGGGAGGGAAAACGAGCAGTTCTTC
TRBV2,.,.,TRBJ2-1,CASSQGGPYNEQFF,TGTGCCAGCAGTCAAGGGGGTCCCTACAATGAGCAGTTCTTC
TRBV2,.,few,TRBJ2-7,CASSDASQHF,TGTGCCAGCAGTGATGCCAGCCAGCACTTC
TRBV9,.,.,TRBJ2-7,CASSPGTYEQYF,TGTGCCAGCAGCCCCGGGACCTACGAGCAGTACTTC
TRBV14,.,.,TRBJ1-4,CASSQEGSGENEKLFF,TGTGCCAGCAGCCAAGAGGGGTCGGGGGAGAATGAAAAACTGTTTTTT
TRBV6-5,TRBD1,.,TRBJ2-7,CASRGDRGHEQYF,TGTGCCAGCAGAGGGGACAGGGGTCACGAGCAGTACTTC
TRBV15,.,.,TRBJ2-2,CATSRVIAWDTGELFF,TGTGCCACCAGCAGAGTTATAGCCTGGGACACCGGGGAGCTGTTTTTT
TRBV5-1,.,.,TRBJ1-5,CASSSSSGTNQPQHF,TGCGCCAGCAGCTCGTCGTCGGGGACCAATCAGCCCCAGCATTTT
TRBV9,.,.,TRBJ2-1,CASSPTTGSSYNEQFF,TGTGCCAGCAGCCCTACGACAGGATCATCCTACAATGAGCAGTTCTTC
TRBV4-1,.,.,TRBJ2-7,CASSLGAGVYEQYF,TGCGCCAGCAGCCTGGGGGCGGGAGTGTACGAGCAGTACTTC
TRBV4-1,TRBD2,.,TRBJ2-7,CASRGGSSYEQYF,TGCGCCAGCCGGGGCGGGAGTTCCTACGAGCAGTACTTC
TRBV28,.,.,TRBJ1-3,CASSLTGVRGNTIYF,TGTGCCAGCAGTTTAACTGGGGTGCGTGGAAACACCATATATTTT
TRBV9,.,.,TRBJ2-7,CASSVGARSSYEQYF,TGTGCCAGCAGCGTAGGAGCACGGAGCTCCTACGAGCAGTACTTC
TRBV6-1,.,.,TRBJ1-1,CASTEGPVNTEAFF,TGTGCCAGCACTGAGGGTCCCGTGAACACTGAAGCTTTCTTT
TRBV5-6,TRBD1,.,TRBJ2-7,CASSRQGWEQYF,TGTGCCAGCAGCAGACAGGGGTGGGAGCAGTACTTC
TRBV7-9,.,.,TRBJ1-2,CATLRGNYGYTF,TGTGCCACCCTGCGGGGGAACTATGGCTACACCTTC
TRBV9,TRBD2,.,TRBJ2-1,CASSVGAAGGEYEQFF,TGTGCCAGCAGCGTAGGAGCCGCGGGAGGTGAGTATGAGCAGTTCTTC
TRBV6-5,.,once,TRBJ1-2,CASNPLGSDIGYTF,TGTGCCAGCAATCCACTGGGCAGCGATATTGGCTACACCTTC